Reported below is one T cell receptor (beta chain). These data are taken from a study of T cells after somatic rescue of genetic block. Profiled with immunoSEQ multiplex PCR; TCRdb holds only in-frame clones, not every one. The table includes tens of thousands of clones, approximately 90% detected once. This CDR3 has 12 residues. Per germline, CDR1 MNHEY and CDR2 SVGAGI. Trimming left V 6 bases short and J 3 bases short, with 8 bases between. The sequence was obtained from a young woman. Sample: peripheral blood mononuclear cells (PBMCs). The rearrangement uses TRBV6-5 and TRBJ1-1; D is perhaps TRBD1 (5 bases). The DNA for the CDR3 is TGTGCCAGCAGCAAGGGACACACTGAAGCTTTCTTT. Its translation is CASSKGHTEAFF.